This section outlines one T cell receptor beta chain sequence together with its context. What it recognizes is unknown. The sample is drawn from a study of identical twins. Study-wide findings and caveats: Out-of-frame alpha sequences common to twins were enriched for low generation probability. Possibly, invariant MAIT and iNKT cells partly confounded zero-insertion analyses. Beta out-of-frame twin sharing showed a weaker excess.

V lost 4 bases, J lost 7 bases, and 20 bases lay in between. Germline CDR1 is MGHRA and CDR2 is YSYEKL. The CDR3 runs 17 residues. Using its own MiXCR run on the 5' RACE reads, TCRdb lists one record per CDR3 protein. The sample has 300,000 to 400,000 distinct CDR3 sequences; around an eighth are singletons. A further study also used this sample, focusing on yellow fever vaccine responses in identical twins. That source adds: Twins showed a vaccine T cell response that reportedly seemed partly convergent, partly personalized.

Sequencing used CD8+ T cells sorted from blood. This sequence was found in a woman aged 18-35 years in good health. V gene TRBV4-1 combines with J gene TRBJ1-6; TRBD1 is a possible D gene (5 bases). This chain's CDR3 is CASSPQSQDGPNSPLHF. For the CDR3, the DNA is TGCGCCAGCAGCCCACAGTCACAGGACGGGCCGAATTCACCCCTCCACTTT.